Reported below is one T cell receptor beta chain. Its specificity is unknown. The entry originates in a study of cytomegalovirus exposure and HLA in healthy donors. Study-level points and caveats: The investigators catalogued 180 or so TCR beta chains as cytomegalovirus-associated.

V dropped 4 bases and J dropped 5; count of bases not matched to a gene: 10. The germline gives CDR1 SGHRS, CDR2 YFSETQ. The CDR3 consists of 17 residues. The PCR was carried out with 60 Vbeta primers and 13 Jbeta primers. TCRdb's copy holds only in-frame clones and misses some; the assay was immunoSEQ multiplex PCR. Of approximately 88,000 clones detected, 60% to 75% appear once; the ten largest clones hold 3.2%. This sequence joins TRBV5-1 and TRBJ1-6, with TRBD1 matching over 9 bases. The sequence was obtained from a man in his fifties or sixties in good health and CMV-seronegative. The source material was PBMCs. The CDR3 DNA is TGCGCCAGCAGCACCGATCTACAGGGGGCGAATAATTCACCCCTCCACTTT. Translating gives CASSTDLQGANNSPLHF.